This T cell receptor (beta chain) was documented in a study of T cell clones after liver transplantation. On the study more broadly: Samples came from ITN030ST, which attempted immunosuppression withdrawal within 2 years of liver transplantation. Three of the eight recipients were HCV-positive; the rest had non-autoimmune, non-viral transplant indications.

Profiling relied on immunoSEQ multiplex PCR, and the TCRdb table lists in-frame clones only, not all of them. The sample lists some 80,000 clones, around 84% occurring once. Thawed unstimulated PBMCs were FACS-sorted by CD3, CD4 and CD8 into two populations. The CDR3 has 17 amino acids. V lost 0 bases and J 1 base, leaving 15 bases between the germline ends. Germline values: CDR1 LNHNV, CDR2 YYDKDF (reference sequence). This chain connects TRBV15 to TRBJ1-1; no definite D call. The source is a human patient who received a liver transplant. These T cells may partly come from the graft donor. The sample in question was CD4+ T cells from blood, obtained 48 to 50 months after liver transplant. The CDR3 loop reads CATSRDLLGLSNTEAFF. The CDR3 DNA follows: TGTGCCACCAGCAGAGATTTACTCGGGCTCTCGAACACTGAAGCTTTCTTT. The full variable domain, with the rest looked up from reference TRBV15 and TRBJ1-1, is DAMVIQNPRYQVTQFGKPVTLSCSQTLNHNVMYWYQQKSSQAPKLLFHYYDKDFNNEADTPDNFQSRRPNTSFCFLDIRSPGLGDTAMYLCATSRDLLGLSNTEAFFGQGTRLTVV.